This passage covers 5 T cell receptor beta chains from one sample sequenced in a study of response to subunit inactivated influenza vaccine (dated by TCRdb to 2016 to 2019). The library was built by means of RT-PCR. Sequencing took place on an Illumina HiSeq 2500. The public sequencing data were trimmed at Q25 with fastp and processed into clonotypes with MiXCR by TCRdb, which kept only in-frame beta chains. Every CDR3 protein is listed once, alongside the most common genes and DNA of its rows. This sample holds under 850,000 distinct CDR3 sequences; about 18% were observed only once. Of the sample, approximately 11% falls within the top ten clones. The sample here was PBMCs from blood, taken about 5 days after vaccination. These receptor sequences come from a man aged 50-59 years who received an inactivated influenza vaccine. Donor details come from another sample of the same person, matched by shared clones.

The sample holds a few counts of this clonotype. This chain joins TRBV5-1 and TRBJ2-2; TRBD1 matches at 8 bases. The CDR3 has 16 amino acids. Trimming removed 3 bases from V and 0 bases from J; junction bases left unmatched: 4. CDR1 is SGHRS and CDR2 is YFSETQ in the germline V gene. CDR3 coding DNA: TGCGCCAGCAGCTGGGACAGGTCGGCGAACACCGGGGAGCTGTTTTTT. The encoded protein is CASSWDRSANTGELFF.

CDR3 sequence reads: CASSPGDRVQETQYF. The CDR3 bases are TGTGCCAGCAGTCCGGGGGACAGGGTCCAAGAGACCCAGTACTTC. The gene calls are TRBV12-3 or TRBV12-4 and TRBJ2-5, with 9 bases that match TRBD1. The V and J ends lost 5 bases and 1 base, in that order; junction bases with no gene match: 5. The CDR3 extends over 15 amino acids.

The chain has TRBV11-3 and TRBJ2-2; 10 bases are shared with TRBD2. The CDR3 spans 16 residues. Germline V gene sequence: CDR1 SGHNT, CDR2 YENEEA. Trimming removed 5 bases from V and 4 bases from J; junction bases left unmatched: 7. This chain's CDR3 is CASSPGLADGTGELFF. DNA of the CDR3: TGTGCCAGCAGCCCCGGACTAGCGGACGGCACCGGGGAGCTGTTTTTT. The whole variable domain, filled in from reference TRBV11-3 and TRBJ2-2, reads EAGVVQSPRYKIIEKKQPVAFWCNPISGHNTLYWYLQNLGQGPELLIRYENEEAVDDSQLPKDRFSAERLKGVDSTLKIQPAELGDSAVYLCASSPGLADGTGELFFGEGSRLTVL.

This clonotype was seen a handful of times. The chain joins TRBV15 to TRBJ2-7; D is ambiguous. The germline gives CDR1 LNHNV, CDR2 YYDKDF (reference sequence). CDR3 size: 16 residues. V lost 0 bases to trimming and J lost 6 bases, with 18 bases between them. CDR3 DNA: TGTGCCACCAGCAGAGATATCCCGGACCACGGTATCGAGCAGTACTTC. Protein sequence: CATSRDIPDHGIEQYF.

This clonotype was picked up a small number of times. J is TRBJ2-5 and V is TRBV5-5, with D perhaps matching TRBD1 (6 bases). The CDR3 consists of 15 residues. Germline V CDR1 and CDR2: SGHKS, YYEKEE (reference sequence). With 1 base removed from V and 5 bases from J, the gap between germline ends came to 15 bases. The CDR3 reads CASSLTSNRVETQYF. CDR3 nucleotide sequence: TGTGCCAGCAGCTTGACGTCGAACAGGGTGGAGACCCAGTACTTC.